This record covers a single T cell receptor (beta chain). Its antigen remains unidentified. Expressed TCRB transcripts were sequenced because the isolated RNA had all been reverse transcribed beforehand. Libraries were prepared by immunoSEQ multiplex PCR; TCRdb keeps only in-frame clonotypes and omits some of them. The repertoire has around 160,000 clones, about 51% of them found once; the top ten carry under 0.45%. The entry originates in a study of beta chain features in type 1 diabetes. After removal of 6 bases from V and 7 bases from J, the junction contained 3 bases not matched to a gene. The germline V gene has CDR1 MDHEN and CDR2 SYDVKM. The CDR3 loop spans 13 amino acids. Findings of the study overall: When VDJ junctions were examined, type 1 diabetes patients showed fewer insertions and more deletions.

CD4+ cells of the naive, central memory, regulatory and stem cell-like memory types were sorted via CD45RO/CCR7/CD25/CD127/CD95/CD27. The sequencing sample was made of Tregs from blood. The chain is built from TRBV28 and TRBJ2-1; 10 positions match TRBD1. The source of this sequence is a man younger than 35 in good health. The CDR3 nucleotides are TGTGCCAGCAGACGACAGGGGGCTAATGAGCAGTTCTTC. It yields the protein CASRRQGANEQFF.